This T cell receptor (beta chain) was documented in a study of T cells in Graves' hyperthyroidism and ophthalmopathy. Points from the study as a whole: Patients with ophthalmopathy were separated from those with stable hyperthyroidism by a 13 V-J model.

This clonotype turned up a few times. Its antigen is undetermined. CDR1 MGHRA and CDR2 YSYEKL come from the germline V gene. The V gene lost 1 base and the J gene lost 5 bases, with 11 bases spanning the gap. The CDR3 contains 14 residues. RNA transcripts were the template for amplifying TCR beta CDR3 regions. HTBI primers were employed in a first-round RT-PCR of the TCR CDR3. TCRdb re-called the multiplex PCR reads through MiXCR, storing one row per CDR3 protein. Here the sample spans 600,000 to 650,000 distinct CDR3 sequences, less than 25% being singletons. Patients were excluded for uncontrolled infection, other autoimmune disease, pregnancy or lactation.

This clonotype was sampled from a young man with Graves' ophthalmopathy. The chain is built from TRBV4-1 and TRBJ2-5; a weak D match, TRBD2 (6 bases). Material: blood. In DNA form, the CDR3 reads TGCGCCAGCAGCCAAGCCGGGGGTATCGAGACCCAGTACTTC. It encodes CASSQAGGIETQYF.